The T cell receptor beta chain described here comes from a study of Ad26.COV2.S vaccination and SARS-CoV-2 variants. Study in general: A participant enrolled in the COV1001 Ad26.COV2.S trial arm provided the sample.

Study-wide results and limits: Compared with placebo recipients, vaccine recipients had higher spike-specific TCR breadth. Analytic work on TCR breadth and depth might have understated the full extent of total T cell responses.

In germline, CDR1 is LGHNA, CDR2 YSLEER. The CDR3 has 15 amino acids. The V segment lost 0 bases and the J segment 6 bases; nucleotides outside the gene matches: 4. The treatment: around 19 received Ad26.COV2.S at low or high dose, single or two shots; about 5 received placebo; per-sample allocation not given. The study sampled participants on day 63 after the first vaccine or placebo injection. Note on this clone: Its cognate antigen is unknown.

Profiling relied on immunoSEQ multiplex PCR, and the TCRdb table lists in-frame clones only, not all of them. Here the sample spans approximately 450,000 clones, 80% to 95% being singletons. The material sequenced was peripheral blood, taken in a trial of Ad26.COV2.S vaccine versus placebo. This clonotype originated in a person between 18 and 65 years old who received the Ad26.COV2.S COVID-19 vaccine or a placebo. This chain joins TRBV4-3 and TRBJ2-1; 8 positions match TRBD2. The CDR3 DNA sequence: TGCGCCAGCAGCCAAGATCGCGCGGGAGGCAATGAGCAGTTCTTC. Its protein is CASSQDRAGGNEQFF.